These 9 T cell receptor beta chains came from one sample sequenced in a study of blood T cell repertoires in COVID-19. Repertoires were generated with immunoSEQ multiplex PCR, while TCRdb's copy carries only in-frame clones and drops some. This table has about 190,000 clones, 88% appearing once. Material for sequencing was peripheral blood. These receptor sequences come from a man aged 30-40 years with acute or convalescent COVID-19.

The V and J genes are TRBV7-2 and TRBJ1-5; D possibly corresponds to TRBD1 (6 bases). V lost 5 bases, J lost 11 bases, and 16 bases lay in between. This CDR3 spans 13 amino acids. Germline CDR1 reads SGHTA; CDR2 reads FQGNSA. The CDR3 bases are TGTGCCAGCAGCGGGAGCCGGGGGGCGGCCCAGCATTTT. Translated, it gives CASSGSRGAAQHF.

The chain recombines TRBV5-1 with TRBJ1-5; no clear D. Germline CDR1 is SGHRS and CDR2 is YFSETQ. CDR3 size: 15 residues. Trimming pared 1 base from V and 1 base from J, leaving 9 bases between. Written as DNA, the CDR3 is TGCGCCAGCAGCTTGCATGGGAGGAGCAATCAGCCCCAGCATTTT. Protein: CASSLHGRSNQPQHF.

The V and J genes are TRBV6-2 or TRBV6-3 and TRBJ2-6, with TRBD2 matching 8 bases. The CDR3 has 15 amino acids. CDR1 MNHEY and CDR2 SVGEGT come from the germline V gene. V was clipped by 7 bases and J by 2 bases; unmatched bases: 4. CDR3 sequence: CASIPGGAGANVLTF. The CDR3 DNA sequence: TGTGCCAGCATCCCCGGGGGGGCTGGGGCCAACGTCCTGACTTTC.

Written as DNA, the CDR3 is TGCGCCAGCAGCCACCTCGGACAGGCCGGAGCTTTCTTT. Translated, it gives CASSHLGQAGAFF. J is TRBJ1-1 and V is TRBV4-1, with 7 bases matching TRBD1. In germline, CDR1 is MGHRA, CDR2 YSYEKL. This CDR3 spans 13 amino acids. The V and J ends lost 3 bases and 10 bases, in that order; junction bases with no gene match: 8.

The chain joins TRBV6-5 to TRBJ2-5; 7 bases line up with TRBD1. The CDR3 is 14 amino acids. J gave up 5 bases and V 0 bases, and 3 bases lay outside the gene matches. Germline CDR1 MNHEY, CDR2 SVGAGI. This chain's CDR3 is CASSYSDRAETQYF. The CDR3 bases are TGTGCCAGCAGTTACTCTGACAGGGCCGAGACCCAGTACTTC.

The chain employs TRBV9 and TRBJ2-3; TRBD2 matches 10 bases. This CDR3 region has 17 residues. CDR1 is SGDLS, CDR2 YYNGEE, per germline. V lost 3 bases to trimming and J lost 0 bases; unmatched junction nucleotides: 7. The CDR3: CASSASSGRTSTDTQYF. The CDR3 DNA sequence: TGTGCCAGCAGCGCCTCTAGCGGGAGAACTAGCACAGATACGCAGTATTTT.

About this clone: In the same sample, other DNA sequences code for this CDR3. The chain combines TRBV5-1 with TRBJ2-5; 7 bases match TRBD1. Trimming at V came to 4 bases and at J to 5 bases, leaving 5 bases not matched to a gene. There are 13 residues in the CDR3. Germline lookup yields CDR1 SGHRS and CDR2 YFSETQ. Here the CDR3 reads CASSPGQEETQYF. The CDR3 DNA is TGCGCCAGCAGCCCCGGACAGGAGGAGACCCAGTACTTC.

V gene TRBV6-1 combines with J gene TRBJ2-7, with a weak D call TRBD2 (6 bases). The CDR3 contains 15 residues. V lost 0 bases and J 0 bases, leaving 9 bases between the germline ends. The germline V gene has CDR1 MNHNS and CDR2 SASEGT. The CDR3 is CASSEAGGSSYEQYF. CDR3 DNA: TGTGCCAGCAGTGAAGCTGGAGGGAGCTCCTACGAGCAGTACTTC.

This clone was picked up one time. This sequence joins TRBV11-2 and TRBJ2-1; D possibly corresponds to TRBD2 (7 bases). Germline values: CDR1 SGHAT, CDR2 FQNNGV. The V end lost 1 base, the J end lost 6 bases, and 19 bases lay between the germline ends. This CDR3 is built from 17 residues. As DNA, the CDR3 is TGTGCCAGCAGCTTAGTTTTGAGGGCGGGGGCCCGCAATGAGCAGTTCTTC. It translates to CASSLVLRAGARNEQFF. The full variable domain, rest sourced from reference TRBV11-2 and TRBJ2-1, is EAGVAQSPRYKIIEKRQSVAFWCNPISGHATLYWYQQILGQGPKLLIQFQNNGVVDDSQLPKDRFSAERLKGVDSTLKIQPAKLEDSAVYLCASSLVLRAGARNEQFFGPGTRLTVL.